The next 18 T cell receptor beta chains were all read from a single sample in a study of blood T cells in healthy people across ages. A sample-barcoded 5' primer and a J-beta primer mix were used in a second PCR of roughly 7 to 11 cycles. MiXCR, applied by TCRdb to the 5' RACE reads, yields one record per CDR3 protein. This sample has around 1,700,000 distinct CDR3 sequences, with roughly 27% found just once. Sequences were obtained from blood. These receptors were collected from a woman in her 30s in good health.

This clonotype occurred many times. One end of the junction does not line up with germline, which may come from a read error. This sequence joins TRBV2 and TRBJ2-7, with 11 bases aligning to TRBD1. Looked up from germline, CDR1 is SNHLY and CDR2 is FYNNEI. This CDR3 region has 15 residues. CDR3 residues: CASREGQGATYEQYF. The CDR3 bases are TGTGCCAGCAGGGAAGGACAGGGGGCAACCTACGAGCAGTACTTC.

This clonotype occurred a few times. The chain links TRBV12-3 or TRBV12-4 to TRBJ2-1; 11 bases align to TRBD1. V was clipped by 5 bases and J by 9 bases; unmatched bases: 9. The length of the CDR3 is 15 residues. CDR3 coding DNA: TGTGCCAGCAGTCTGGACAGGGGGCGGGGTAGTGAGCAGTTCTTC. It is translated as CASSLDRGRGSEQFF.

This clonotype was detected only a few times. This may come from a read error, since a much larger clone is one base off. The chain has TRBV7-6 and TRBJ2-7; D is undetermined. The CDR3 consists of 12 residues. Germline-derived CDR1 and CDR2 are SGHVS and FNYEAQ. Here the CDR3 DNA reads TGTGCCTGCAGCTTAGTTACGGACGAGCAGTACTTC. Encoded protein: CACSLVTDEQYF.

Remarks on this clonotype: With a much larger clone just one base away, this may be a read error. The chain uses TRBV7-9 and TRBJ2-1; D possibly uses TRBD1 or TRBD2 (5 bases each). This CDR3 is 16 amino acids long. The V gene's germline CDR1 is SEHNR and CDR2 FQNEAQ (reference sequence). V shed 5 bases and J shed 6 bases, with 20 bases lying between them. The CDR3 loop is CASSRGGGVGTNEQFF. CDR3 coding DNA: TGTGCCAGCAGCCGGGGTGGTGGAGTTGGGACCAATGAGCAGTTCTTC.

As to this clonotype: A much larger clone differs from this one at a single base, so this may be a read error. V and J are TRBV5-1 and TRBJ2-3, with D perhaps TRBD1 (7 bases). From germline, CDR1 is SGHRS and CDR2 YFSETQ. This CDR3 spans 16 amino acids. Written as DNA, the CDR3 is TGCGCCAGCAGCATGGGGGACAGCACTAGCACAGATATGCAGTATTTT. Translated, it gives CASSMGDSTSTDMQYF. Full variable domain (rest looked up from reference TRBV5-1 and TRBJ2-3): KAGVTQTPRYLIKTRGQQVTLSCSPISGHRSVSWYQQTPGQGLQFLFEYFSETQRNKGNFPGRFSGRQFSNSRSEMNVSTLELGDSALYLCASSMGDSTSTDMQYFGPGTRLTVL.

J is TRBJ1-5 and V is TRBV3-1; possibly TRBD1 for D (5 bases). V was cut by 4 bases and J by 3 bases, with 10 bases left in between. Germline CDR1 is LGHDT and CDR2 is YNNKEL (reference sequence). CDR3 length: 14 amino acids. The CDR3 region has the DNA TGTGCCAGCAGCCCTAGGGGAGACAATCAGCCCCAGCATTTT. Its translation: CASSPRGDNQPQHF.

CDR3 sequence: CSVGGLAGVNTDTQYF. The CDR3 DNA is TGCAGCGTTGGGGGGCTAGCGGGAGTAAACACAGATACGCAGTATTTT. This sequence joins TRBV29-1 and TRBJ2-3, with TRBD2 matching over 10 bases. The CDR3 is 16 residues long. CDR1 is SQVTM and CDR2 is ANQGSEA in the germline V gene. The trim removed 4 bases at V and 2 bases at J, leaving 9 bases unmatched.

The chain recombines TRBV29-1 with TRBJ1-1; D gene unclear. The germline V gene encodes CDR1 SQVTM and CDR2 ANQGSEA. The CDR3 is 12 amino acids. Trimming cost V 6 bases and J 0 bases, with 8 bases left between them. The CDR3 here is CSVWGLNTEAFF. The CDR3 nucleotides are TGCAGCGTCTGGGGTCTGAACACTGAAGCTTTCTTT.

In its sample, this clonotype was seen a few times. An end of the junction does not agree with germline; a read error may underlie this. This chain's CDR3 is CAGSLNSGEHTDTQYF. CDR3 sequence (DNA): TGTGCCGGCAGCTTAAATAGCGGGGAGCACACAGATACGCAGTATTTT. This chain joins TRBV7-9 and TRBJ2-3; 8 nucleotides line up with TRBD2. Germline assignment: CDR1 SEHNR and CDR2 FQNEAQ (reference sequence). This CDR3 spans 16 amino acids. The full variable domain, rest sourced from reference TRBV7-9 and TRBJ2-3, is DTGVSQNPRHKITKRGQNVTFRCDPISEHNRLYWYRQTLGQGPEFLTYFQNEAQLEKSRLLSDRFSAERPKGSFSTLEIQRTEQGDSAMYLCAGSLNSGEHTDTQYFGPGTRLTVL.

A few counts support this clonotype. CDR3 nucleotide sequence: TGCAGTGCCGAGACCTTGGGACTAGCGGGGACCACAGATACGCAGTATTTT. It specifies CSAETLGLAGTTDTQYF. The chain couples TRBV20-1 to TRBJ2-3, with 13 positions matching TRBD2. CDR1 is DFQATT, CDR2 SNEGSKA, per germline (reference sequence). The J segment lost 2 bases and the V segment lost 6 bases, leaving 11 bases of the junction unmatched. This CDR3 contains 17 residues.

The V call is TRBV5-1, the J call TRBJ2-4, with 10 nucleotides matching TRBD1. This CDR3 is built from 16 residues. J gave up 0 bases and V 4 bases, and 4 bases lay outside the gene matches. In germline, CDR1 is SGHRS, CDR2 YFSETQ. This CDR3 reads CASSPGTGVAKNIQYF. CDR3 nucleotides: TGCGCCAGCAGCCCAGGGACAGGGGTAGCCAAAAACATTCAGTACTTC.

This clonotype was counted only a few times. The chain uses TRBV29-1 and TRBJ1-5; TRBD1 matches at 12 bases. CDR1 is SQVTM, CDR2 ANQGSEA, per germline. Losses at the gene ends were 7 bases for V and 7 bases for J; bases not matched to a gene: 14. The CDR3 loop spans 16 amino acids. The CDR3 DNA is TGCAGCGCATCCCCGGGACAGGGGGCGGTTTGGCAGCCCCAGCATTTT. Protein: CSASPGQGAVWQPQHF.

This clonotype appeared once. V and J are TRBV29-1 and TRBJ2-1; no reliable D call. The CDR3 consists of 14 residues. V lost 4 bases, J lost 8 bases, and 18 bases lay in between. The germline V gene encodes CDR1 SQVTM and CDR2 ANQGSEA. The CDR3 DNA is TGCAGCGTTGCCAACCAATTTCCTTGGGATGAGCAGTTCTTC. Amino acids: CSVANQFPWDEQFF.

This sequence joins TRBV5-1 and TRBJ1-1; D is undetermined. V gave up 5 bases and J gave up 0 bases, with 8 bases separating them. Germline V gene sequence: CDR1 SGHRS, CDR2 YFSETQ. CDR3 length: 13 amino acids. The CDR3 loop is CASRDGVNTEAFF. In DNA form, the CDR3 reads TGCGCCAGCAGAGACGGGGTGAACACTGAAGCTTTCTTT.

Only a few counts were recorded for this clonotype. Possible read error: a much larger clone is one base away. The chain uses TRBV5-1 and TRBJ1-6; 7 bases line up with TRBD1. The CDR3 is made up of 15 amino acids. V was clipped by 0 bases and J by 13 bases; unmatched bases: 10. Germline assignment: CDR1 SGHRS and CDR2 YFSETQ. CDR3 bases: TGCGCCAGCAGCTTGGATGCGGGACGCAGGGGGCCCCTCCACTTT. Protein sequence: CASSLDAGRRGPLHF.

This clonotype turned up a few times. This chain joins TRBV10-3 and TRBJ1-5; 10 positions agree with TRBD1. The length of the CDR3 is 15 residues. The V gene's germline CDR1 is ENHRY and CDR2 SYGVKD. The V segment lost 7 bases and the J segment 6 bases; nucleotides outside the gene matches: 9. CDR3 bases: TGTGCCATCAAAGATGACAGGGGGCAGTCTCAGCCCCAGCATTTT. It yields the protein CAIKDDRGQSQPQHF.

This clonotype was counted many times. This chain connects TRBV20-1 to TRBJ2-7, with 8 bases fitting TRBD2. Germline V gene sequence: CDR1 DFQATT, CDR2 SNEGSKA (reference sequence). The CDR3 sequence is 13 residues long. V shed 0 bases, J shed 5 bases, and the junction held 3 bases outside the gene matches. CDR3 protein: CSAREAGAHEQYF. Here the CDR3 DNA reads TGCAGTGCTAGAGAAGCGGGGGCCCACGAGCAGTACTTC.

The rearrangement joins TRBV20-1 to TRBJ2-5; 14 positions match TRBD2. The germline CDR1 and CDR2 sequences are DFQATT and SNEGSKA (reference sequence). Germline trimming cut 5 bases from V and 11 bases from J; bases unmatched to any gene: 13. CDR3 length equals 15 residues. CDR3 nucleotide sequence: TGCAGTGCTTTGGGACTAGCGGGAGCACGGGGTGAGCAGTACTTC. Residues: CSALGLAGARGEQYF.